A single sample gave rise to the 23 T cell receptor beta chains below, sequenced in a study of blood T cell repertoires in COVID-19. Measured with immunoSEQ multiplex PCR; TCRdb has only the in-frame clones, and not every one. The sample has about 280,000 clones, 65% to 90% seen once. The material sequenced was peripheral blood. The receptor source for this set is a human donor in a cohort sampled during active COVID-19.

This clone was detected only once. This chain connects TRBV30 to TRBJ1-6; perhaps TRBD1 as D (5 bases). The germline CDR1 and CDR2 sequences are GTSNPN and SVGIG (reference sequence). This CDR3 is 13 amino acids long. V lost 4 bases to trimming and J lost 6 bases, with 10 bases between them. The CDR3 sequence: CAWTQGSNSPLHF. The CDR3 DNA follows: TGTGCCTGGACTCAGGGAAGTAATTCACCCCTCCACTTT.

The rearrangement uses TRBV7-6 and TRBJ2-1; 10 bases line up with TRBD2. The ends lost 4 bases at V and 0 bases at J; junction bases unmatched: 6. Looked up from germline, CDR1 is SGHVS and CDR2 is FNYEAQ. The length of the CDR3 is 17 residues. As DNA, the CDR3 is TGTGCCAGCAGCTCCAACCGACTAGCGGGCTCCTACAATGAGCAGTTCTTC. As protein: CASSSNRLAGSYNEQFF.

The chain carries TRBV6-2 or TRBV6-3 and TRBJ2-7; D possibly corresponds to TRBD2 (6 bases). The germline V gene has CDR1 MNHEY and CDR2 SVGEGT. This CDR3 has 13 amino acids. The V end lost 4 bases, the J end lost 3 bases, and 10 bases lay between the germline ends. The CDR3 bases are TGTGCCAGCAGTTGGGACTTATTCTACGAGCAGTACTTC. Translated, it gives CASSWDLFYEQYF.

The gene calls are TRBV6-1 and TRBJ1-5, with TRBD1 matching over 7 bases. Trimming removed 2 bases from V and 9 bases from J; junction bases left unmatched: 7. Looked up from germline, CDR1 is MNHNS and CDR2 is SASEGT. The CDR3 sequence is 14 residues long. CDR3 DNA sequence: TGTGCCAGCAGTGAACAGGGGGAAGGTACGCCCCAGCATTTT. It specifies CASSEQGEGTPQHF.

This clone appeared once. V is TRBV5-1 and J is TRBJ1-2, with D possibly matching TRBD1 (6 bases). The CDR3 sequence is 15 residues long. Germline lookup yields CDR1 SGHRS and CDR2 YFSETQ. V dropped 0 bases and J dropped 2 bases, with 11 bases sitting between them. CDR3 DNA: TGCGCCAGCAGCTTGGGGGGAACAGGGAACTATGGCTACACCTTC. It codes for CASSLGGTGNYGYTF.

V and J are TRBV7-9 and TRBJ2-7; D ambiguous. Germline V CDR1 and CDR2: SEHNR, FQNEAQ (reference sequence). The V and J ends lost 3 bases and 6 bases respectively, with 9 bases between them. The CDR3 consists of 12 residues. The DNA for the CDR3 is TGTGCCAGCAGCTTGACCCACAGCGAGCAGTACTTC. Its translation: CASSLTHSEQYF.

This clone was found a few times. The V and J genes are TRBV7-2 and TRBJ2-7; 11 positions agree with TRBD2. The CDR3 runs to 16 residues. Trimming at V came to 1 base and at J to 2 bases, leaving 4 bases not matched to a gene. Germline-derived CDR1 and CDR2 are SGHTA and FQGNSA. The CDR3 sequence: CASSLVLAGGPYEQYF. The CDR3 nucleotides are TGTGCCAGCAGCTTAGTCTTAGCGGGAGGGCCCTACGAGCAGTACTTC.

The sample holds one count of this clone. The genes are TRBV5-4 and TRBJ2-1, with TRBD2 identical over 11 bases. Trimming took 2 bases from V and 6 from J; bases not matched to a gene: 4. Germline CDR1 is SGHNT and CDR2 is YYREEE (reference sequence). The CDR3 loop spans 15 amino acids. The CDR3 reads CASSFSLAGGNEQFF. CDR3 DNA: TGTGCCAGCAGCTTCAGTCTAGCGGGAGGCAATGAGCAGTTCTTC.

V usage is TRBV7-9 and J usage is TRBJ2-3; a weak D match, TRBD2 (6 bases). CDR3 length: 14 residues. Germline V gene sequence: CDR1 SEHNR, CDR2 FQNEAQ (reference sequence). Between the trimmed V and J ends, which lost 2 bases and 3 bases, there was a span of 9 bases. The CDR3, as DNA: TGTGCCAGCAGCTTATCGGGAGTAACAGATACGCAGTATTTT. This gives the protein CASSLSGVTDTQYF.

The chain links TRBV18 to TRBJ2-1; 12 bases agree with TRBD2. Trimming cost V 6 bases and J 5 bases; bases outside gene matches: 5. The CDR3 runs 15 residues. The V gene's germline CDR1 is KGHSH and CDR2 LQKENI. The CDR3 reads CASSTGLAGNNEQFF. The CDR3 DNA is TGTGCCAGCTCCACCGGACTAGCGGGAAACAATGAGCAGTTCTTC.

This chain uses TRBV4-1 with TRBJ2-2; D is uncertain. V was trimmed by 0 bases and J by 9 bases, leaving 17 bases between them. The CDR3 loop spans 16 amino acids. The germline V gene has CDR1 MGHRA and CDR2 YSYEKL. In DNA form, the CDR3 reads TGCGCCAGCAGCCAAGATCTCTGGGCCAGAGCCAGGGAGCTGTTTTTT. This gives the protein CASSQDLWARARELFF.

This clone was observed a single time. The chain links TRBV11-3 to TRBJ2-2; D may be TRBD1 (6 bases). The germline CDR1 and CDR2 sequences are SGHNT and YENEEA. CDR3 size: 13 residues. Trimming removed 5 bases from V and 3 bases from J, with 7 bases in between. The CDR3 DNA reads as TGTGCCAGCAGCCGACAGGACACCGGGGAGCTGTTTTTT. Protein sequence: CASSRQDTGELFF. The full variable domain, with the rest looked up from reference TRBV11-3 and TRBJ2-2, is EAGVVQSPRYKIIEKKQPVAFWCNPISGHNTLYWYLQNLGQGPELLIRYENEEAVDDSQLPKDRFSAERLKGVDSTLKIQPAELGDSAVYLCASSRQDTGELFFGEGSRLTVL.

The genes are TRBV4-1 and TRBJ2-7; D gene uncertain. V lost 0 bases and J lost 4, with 16 bases in between. The CDR3 consists of 16 residues. The V gene's germline CDR1 is MGHRA and CDR2 YSYEKL. CDR3 in DNA: TGCGCCAGCAGCCAAGATCTTGGTATTCCCGGGTACGAGCAGTACTTC. It is translated as CASSQDLGIPGYEQYF.

The chain joins TRBV9 to TRBJ2-4; tentative D call: TRBD1 (5 bases). From germline, CDR1 is SGDLS and CDR2 YYNGEE. The CDR3 covers 12 residues. Trimming pared 8 bases from V and 8 bases from J, leaving 14 bases between. CDR3 amino acids: CARTEDRDIQYF. The CDR3 DNA sequence: TGTGCCAGGACAGAGGATAGAGACATTCAGTACTTC.

This chain connects TRBV29-1 to TRBJ2-7, with D maybe TRBD1 (6 bases). The CDR3 length is 14 residues. Germline V CDR1 and CDR2: SQVTM, ANQGSEA. Trimming took 6 bases from V and 2 from J, leaving 17 bases between them. The CDR3 nucleotides are TGCAGCGTGGGTTTATGGACAGCTACCTACGAGCAGTACTTC. Its protein product is CSVGLWTATYEQYF.

V usage is TRBV6-5 and J usage is TRBJ2-5, with 7 bases fitting TRBD1. CDR3 length: 12 amino acids. Germline CDR1 reads MNHEY; CDR2 reads SVGAGI. The V and J ends lost 6 bases and 6 bases, in that order; junction bases with no gene match: 4. This CDR3 is CASSTGAKTQYF. The CDR3 DNA sequence: TGTGCCAGCAGCACAGGGGCGAAGACCCAGTACTTC.

CDR3 region: CASSFLSSASSHEQYF. DNA of the CDR3: TGTGCCAGCAGCTTTCTCTCTTCTGCTAGTTCCCACGAGCAGTACTTC. This rearrangement joins TRBV11-2 to TRBJ2-7, with unresolved D. The V end lost 3 bases, the J end lost 5 bases, and 20 bases lay between the germline ends. CDR3 length: 16 residues. The germline V gene has CDR1 SGHAT and CDR2 FQNNGV.

The J gene is TRBJ2-1, the V gene TRBV2, with a tentative D call TRBD2 (5 bases). V lost 6 bases and J 7 bases, leaving 13 bases between the germline ends. The V gene's germline CDR1 is SNHLY and CDR2 FYNNEI. CDR3 length equals 13 residues. This chain's CDR3 is CASRSPSQNEQFF. The CDR3 bases are TGTGCCAGCAGGTCCCCTAGCCAGAATGAGCAGTTCTTC.

The chain couples TRBV12-5 to TRBJ1-1, with D possibly matching TRBD1 (6 bases). CDR1 is LGHNT, CDR2 FRNRAP, per germline. The CDR3 is 12 amino acids. Trimming removed 6 bases at V and 9 bases at J, with 14 bases between. The CDR3 here is CASGPGGPKAFF. DNA of the CDR3: TGTGCTAGTGGCCCCGGGGGGCCCAAAGCTTTCTTT.

This clone is a singleton in its sample. CDR3 in DNA: TGTGCCAGTAGTCCCTCCACAGGGGGAGAAAAACTGTTTTTT. It yields the protein CASSPSTGGEKLFF. The genes are TRBV19 and TRBJ1-4; TRBD1 matches 8 bases. Per germline, CDR1 LNHDA and CDR2 SQIVND (reference sequence). This CDR3 has 14 residues. With V trimmed by 5 bases and J by 8 bases, 7 bases remained unmatched.

The chain links TRBV6-5 to TRBJ2-2; maybe TRBD1 (5 bases). CDR3 length equals 14 residues. Trimming took off 6 bases at V and 0 bases at J, with 8 bases between the two ends. Germline V gene lookup returns CDR1 MNHEY and CDR2 SVGAGI. The CDR3: CASRQGANTGELFF. The CDR3 bases are TGTGCCAGCAGGCAGGGCGCGAACACCGGGGAGCTGTTTTTT.

The genes are TRBV28 and TRBJ1-5, with TRBD1 identical over 9 bases. There are 15 residues in the CDR3. Germline V gene lookup returns CDR1 MDHEN and CDR2 SYDVKM. The V segment lost 8 bases and the J segment 1 base; nucleotides outside the gene matches: 6. This chain's CDR3 is CASYKTGGSNQPQHF. CDR3 bases: TGTGCCAGCTACAAGACAGGGGGAAGCAATCAGCCCCAGCATTTT.

This chain joins TRBV5-1 and TRBJ2-2; 12 bases match TRBD2. The CDR3 loop spans 16 amino acids. From germline, CDR1 is SGHRS and CDR2 YFSETQ. The V segment lost 5 bases and the J segment 7 bases; nucleotides outside the gene matches: 9. The CDR3, as DNA: TGCGCCAGCAGATCTCGGACTAGCGGGAAGAACGGGGAGCTGTTTTTT. Translated, it gives CASRSRTSGKNGELFF.